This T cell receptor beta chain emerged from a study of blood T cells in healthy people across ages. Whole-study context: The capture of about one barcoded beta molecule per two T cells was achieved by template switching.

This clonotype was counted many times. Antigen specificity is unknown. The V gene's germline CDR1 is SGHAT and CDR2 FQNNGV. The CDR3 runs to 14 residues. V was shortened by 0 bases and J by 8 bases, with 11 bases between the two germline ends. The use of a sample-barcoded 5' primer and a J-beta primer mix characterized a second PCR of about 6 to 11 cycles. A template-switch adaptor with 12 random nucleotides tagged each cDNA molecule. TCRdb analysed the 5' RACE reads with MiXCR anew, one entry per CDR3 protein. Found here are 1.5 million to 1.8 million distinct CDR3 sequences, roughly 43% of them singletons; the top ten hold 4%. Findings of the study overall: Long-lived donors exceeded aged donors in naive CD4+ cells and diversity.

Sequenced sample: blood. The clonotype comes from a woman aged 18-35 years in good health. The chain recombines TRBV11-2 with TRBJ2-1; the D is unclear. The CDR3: CASSLDGPLDEQFF. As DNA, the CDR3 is TGTGCCAGCAGCTTAGATGGACCTCTCGATGAGCAGTTCTTC.